This T cell receptor beta chain is drawn from a study of cytomegalovirus exposure and HLA in healthy donors. V lost 6 bases and J lost 5, with 10 bases in between. The CDR3 has 12 amino acids. Germline CDR1 is LGHNT and CDR2 is FRNRAP. It was with 60 Vbeta and 13 Jbeta primers that the PCR ran. Sequenced by immunoSEQ multiplex PCR; TCRdb stores in-frame clones only, minus some. The data hold roughly 190,000 clones, with approximately 86% observed a single time. Source material: PBMCs. This sequence joins TRBV12-5 and TRBJ1-2; D perhaps matches TRBD1 (5 bases). This clonotype originated in a boy aged 2 to 10 in good health and CMV-seronegative. The CDR3 DNA sequence: TGTGCTAGTGGCAGGGAAGGTTATGGCTACACCTTC. Protein sequence: CASGREGYGYTF.